Detailed here is one TCR beta chain. Antigen: not known. This entry is derived from a study of cytomegalovirus exposure and HLA in healthy donors. The study's findings and limits: An Asian-associated ancestry cluster reportedly showed fewer N-insertions than the approximately 650-donor mean in a later analysis. The authors reported that TCR beta sequences could predict HLA-A and HLA-B alleles. These predictions were accurate for most subjects in the first cohort. The classifier was said to identify cytomegalovirus status with high specificity and sensitivity. The study recorded 164 TCR beta chains that were cytomegalovirus-associated.

PCR employed 60 Vbeta and 13 Jbeta primers. Profiled with immunoSEQ multiplex PCR; TCRdb holds only in-frame clones, not every one. The sample has more than 100,000 clones; about 16% are singletons. The sample was PBMCs. This receptor was identified in a woman younger than 35 in good health and CMV-seronegative.

The CDR3 nucleotides are TGTGCCAGCAGCTTAGTATCCCAGTACTCCTACGAGCAGTACTTC. It codes for CASSLVSQYSYEQYF. The chain is built from TRBV11-2 and TRBJ2-7; D gene uncertain. V gave up 1 base and J gave up 0 bases, with 10 bases separating them. The CDR3 length is 15 residues. Germline assignment: CDR1 SGHAT and CDR2 FQNNGV. Full variable domain (outside the CDR3, taken from reference TRBV11-2 and TRBJ2-7): EAGVAQSPRYKIIEKRQSVAFWCNPISGHATLYWYQQILGQGPKLLIQFQNNGVVDDSQLPKDRFSAERLKGVDSTLKIQPAKLEDSAVYLCASSLVSQYSYEQYFGPGTRLTVT.